This T cell receptor (beta chain) was identified during a study of blood T cell repertoires in COVID-19. The protocol was immunoSEQ multiplex PCR, while the TCRdb copy is restricted to in-frame clones and leaves out a portion. The data hold some 290,000 clones, with 83% observed a single time. V lost 4 bases, J lost 8 bases, and 8 bases stayed unmatched. The germline V gene encodes CDR1 SGHRS and CDR2 YFSETQ. The length of the CDR3 is 15 residues. What was sequenced was peripheral blood. The V gene is TRBV5-1, the J gene TRBJ2-1, with TRBD2 matching 11 bases. This clonotype was obtained from a man aged 55 to 70 who had recovered from COVID-19. The CDR3 nucleotides are TGCGCCAGCAGCGACCCTAGCGGGGGGACCGATGAGCAGTTCTTC. This sequence encodes CASSDPSGGTDEQFF.